These 7 T cell receptor beta chains share one sample of origin, sequenced in a study of shared clonotypes between healthy human individuals. Some clones are missing from TCRdb's copy, which holds only in-frame ones; the method was immunoSEQ multiplex PCR. The repertoire consists of around 100,000 clones, with 67% occurring once and the leading ten covering 40% to 45%. Sequenced sample: memory CD8+ T cells sorted from blood. The sample's subset: CD45RO+ cells pooled with CCR7-negative TemRA cells. The receptor set was obtained from a man aged 25 to 45 in good health.

This sequence joins TRBV7-9 and TRBJ2-1; TRBD1 agrees at 7 bases. V trimming: 3 bases; J trimming: 5 bases; junction bases outside the gene matches: 7. The CDR3 has 15 amino acids. Germline V gives CDR1 SEHNR, CDR2 FQNEAQ (reference sequence). The DNA for the CDR3 is TGTGCCAGCAGCTTCCCACAGGGGTTCGACAATGAGCAGTTCTTC. Translation gives CASSFPQGFDNEQFF.

This chain joins TRBV7-2 and TRBJ2-1; D remains unclear. V was pared by 2 bases and J by 9 bases, with 14 bases between. CDR3 length equals 14 residues. From germline, CDR1 is SGHTA and CDR2 FQGNSA. CDR3 sequence: CASSLSPGVPEQFF. The CDR3 nucleotides are TGTGCCAGCAGCTTAAGCCCCGGCGTCCCTGAGCAGTTCTTC.

This chain uses TRBV5-4 with TRBJ1-2, with unresolved D. Germline V lookup: CDR1 SGHNT, CDR2 YYREEE (reference sequence). The V and J ends lost 0 bases and 5 bases respectively, with 8 bases between them. The CDR3 extends over 13 amino acids. CDR3 loop: CASSLEQRYGYTF. DNA for the CDR3: TGTGCCAGCAGCTTGGAACAGAGATATGGCTACACCTTC.

This chain links TRBV5-5 with TRBJ1-2; D is possibly TRBD1 (5 bases). Germline CDR1 reads SGHKS; CDR2 reads YYEKEE (reference sequence). V was clipped by 6 bases and J by 9 bases, with 21 bases between them. This CDR3 has 14 residues. The CDR3 is CASTSDPGLSSYTF. CDR3 DNA sequence: TGTGCCAGCACCTCGGATCCGGGGCTTTCCAGCTACACCTTC.

V and J are TRBV27 and TRBJ2-1, with 14 bases that match TRBD2. With 3 bases clipped from V and 8 bases from J, the junction kept 15 bases outside the gene matches. The CDR3 extends over 19 amino acids. Per germline, CDR1 MNHEY and CDR2 SMNVEV (reference sequence). The CDR3 DNA reads TGTGCCAGCAGTTTGAGAATCCCGGGACTAGCGGGAGTTATGGATGAGCAGTTCTTC. It encodes CASSLRIPGLAGVMDEQFF.

A few counts support this clone. The rearrangement uses TRBV18 and TRBJ1-5; 7 nucleotides line up with TRBD1. Germline V gives CDR1 KGHSH, CDR2 LQKENI. The ends lost 3 bases at V and 7 bases at J; junction bases unmatched: 9. The CDR3 totals 15 residues. In DNA form, the CDR3 reads TGTGCCAGCTCACCTTTACAGGGGTGGGTGCAGCCCCAGCATTTT. Translation: CASSPLQGWVQPQHF.

The chain combines TRBV7-9 with TRBJ2-1; D is unclear. Trimming shortened V by 4 bases and J by 6 bases, and 7 bases separated the two germline ends. From germline, CDR1 is SEHNR and CDR2 FQNEAQ (reference sequence). The CDR3 spans 12 residues. CDR3: CASSWDPNEQFF. The CDR3 nucleotides read TGTGCCAGCAGCTGGGATCCCAATGAGCAGTTCTTC. The whole variable domain, filled in from reference TRBV7-9 and TRBJ2-1, reads DTGVSQNPRHKITKRGQNVTFRCDPISEHNRLYWYRQTLGQGPEFLTYFQNEAQLEKSRLLSDRFSAERPKGSFSTLEIQRTEQGDSAMYLCASSWDPNEQFFGPGTRLTVL.